A selection of T cell receptor beta chains follows, all from one sample in a study of blood T cells in healthy people across ages. Using its own MiXCR run on the 5' RACE reads, TCRdb lists one record per CDR3 protein. The table lists roughly 800,000 distinct CDR3 sequences, roughly 60% of them singletons. The sequenced sample was blood. Receptor source: a man younger than 40 in good health. CDR3s include the opening cysteine and the closing phenylalanine or tryptophan. D genes are given only for firm matches. Where a row states a size, it is once, few, many or the class of an expanded clone; other rows omit it.

>TRBV10-3|14|TRBD1|many|TRBJ2-7
TGTGCCATCAGCCGGGACAGGGGCTCAGTCGAGCAGTACTTC
CAISRDRGSVEQYF
>TRBV11-2|15|-|-|TRBJ2-5
TGTGCCAGCGGCACCGGCGAGGCCGCCCCAGAGACCCAGTACTTC
CASGTGEAAPETQYF
>TRBV7-2|15|-|-|TRBJ2-1
TGTGCCAGCAGCGTAGAAATTGGGGACCAAGGCTGGCGGTTCTTC
CASSVEIGDQGWRFF
>TRBV20-1|13|TRBD2|-|TRBJ2-5
TGCAGTGCCGTGCCTGCGGGGGGAGAGACCCAGTACTTC
CSAVPAGGETQYF
>TRBV13|14|-|few|TRBJ1-1
TGTGCCAGCAGCCCAGAGGTGGCATATAATGAAGCTTTCTTT
CASSPEVAYNEAFF
>TRBV28|14|-|-|TRBJ1-6
TGTGCCAGCCCGCGCGGGCGTCGTTTATCACCCCTCCACTTT
CASPRGRRLSPLHF
>TRBV20-1|13|TRBD2|few|TRBJ2-7
TGCAGTGCTGAGACCAGCGGGAGGTACGAGCAGTACTTC
CSAETSGRYEQYF
>TRBV28|15|-|-|TRBJ1-5
TGTGCCGCCCAACCCAGGACTGGGGGAAATCAGCCCCAGCATTTT
CAAQPRTGGNQPQHF
>TRBV20-1|12|-|-|TRBJ1-2
TGCAGTGCTAGACCCGTACAAAGCGGCTACACCTTC
CSARPVQSGYTF
>TRBV6-1|17|TRBD1|-|TRBJ1-3
TGTGCCAGCAGTAGCAATATGGGACAGGGCTCTGGAAACACCATATATTTT
CASSSNMGQGSGNTIYF
>TRBV12-3/TRBV12-4|14|TRBD1|-|TRBJ1-6
TGTGCCAGCAGTTTCGACAGGGTAGATTCACCCCTCCACTTT
CASSFDRVDSPLHF
>TRBV6-2/TRBV6-3|14|-|-|TRBJ2-5
TGTGCCAGCAGTTACTCGAATAGGGGAGAGACCCAGTACTTC
CASSYSNRGETQYF
>TRBV5-4|15|TRBD2|-|TRBJ2-7
TGTGCCAGCAGCTGGGGTGCGGGTCTAGCGGGGGAGCAGTACTTC
CASSWGAGLAGEQYF
>TRBV30|14|TRBD2|-|TRBJ2-5
TGTGCCTGGAGTGTACTAGCGGGAACTGAGACCCAGTACTTC
CAWSVLAGTETQYF
>TRBV29-1|16|-|-|TRBJ2-1
TGCAGCGTGTGGGCCCCCCTTTTAGGGTCGGTGAATGAGCAGTTCTTC
CSVWAPLLGSVNEQFF
>TRBV29-1|14|-|-|TRBJ2-3
TGCAGCGCCGCGGACCATTTGGGGACAGATACGCAGTATTTT
CSAADHLGTDTQYF
>TRBV29-1|15|-|few|TRBJ2-5
TGCAGCGTGAAAGTGGGCTGGCAAGGGCAAGAGACCCAGTACTTC
CSVKVGWQGQETQYF
>TRBV28|17|-|-|TRBJ2-4
TGTGCCAGCAGTTTTTGGCTACTCCAGGGGTCGGTAGACATTCAGTACTTC
CASSFWLLQGSVDIQYF
>TRBV6-1|14|-|-|TRBJ1-1
TGTGCCAGCAGTGAAGTCGAGACCTACACTGAAGCTTTCTTT
CASSEVETYTEAFF
>TRBV20-1|15|-|few|TRBJ2-5
TGCAGTGCTAGAGATCCCGGACGGAGGGAGGAGACCCAGTACTTC
CSARDPGRREETQYF
>TRBV5-1|15|TRBD1|-|TRBJ2-3
TGCGCCAGCAGCGGGGACAGGGGGCCGAAAGATACGCAGTATTTT
CASSGDRGPKDTQYF
>TRBV6-5|12|-|-|TRBJ1-4
TGTGCCAGTAGCCCGGGCTTGGAAAAACTGTTTTTT
CASSPGLEKLFF
>TRBV3-1|13|-|few|TRBJ1-5
TGTGCCAGCAGCCAGCAGGGTTATCAGCCCCAGCATTTT
CASSQQGYQPQHF
>TRBV5-5|16|-|-|TRBJ2-7
TGTGCCAGCAGCTGGGGGGACGGGGGGCCTACCTACGAGCAGTACTTC
CASSWGDGGPTYEQYF
>TRBV7-9|16|TRBD1|-|TRBJ2-1
TGTGCCAGCAGCTCTTCAGGGGGCCGGGGGTACAATGAGCAGTTCTTC
CASSSSGGRGYNEQFF
>TRBV7-2|13|-|once|TRBJ2-3
TGTGCCAGCGGGATGGCTAGCACAGATACGCAGTATTTT
CASGMASTDTQYF
>TRBV7-9|18|TRBD1|-|TRBJ2-6
TGTGCCAGCAGCTTCCCGGGACAGGGCACCTCTGGGGCCAACGTCCTGACTTTC
CASSFPGQGTSGANVLTF
>TRBV2|14|TRBD1|-|TRBJ2-1
TGTGCCAGCAGTGCAGGGGGCGGAAACAATGAGCAGTTCTTC
CASSAGGGNNEQFF
>TRBV2|14|TRBD2|few|TRBJ2-3
TGTGCCCGACAAGCGGGAGGGGGGACAGATACGCAGTATTTT
CARQAGGGTDTQYF
>TRBV15|15|TRBD2|-|TRBJ2-5
TGTGCCACCAGCAGATCCCTAGCGGGGCCGGAGACCCAGTACTTC
CATSRSLAGPETQYF
>TRBV6-1|15|-|-|TRBJ2-1
TGTGCCAGCAGTGAAGTAGCAGGGTTCTACAATGAGCAGTTCTTC
CASSEVAGFYNEQFF
>TRBV7-2|14|-|-|TRBJ2-5
TGTGCCAGCAGCTCTAGATCACGCGCGATGGAGCAGTACTTC
CASSSRSRAMEQYF
>TRBV7-9|19|TRBD2|few|TRBJ2-1
TGTGCCAGCAAAGGTCAGGGGCTAGCGGGGGGAAGCTCCTACAATGAGCAGTTCTTC
CASKGQGLAGGSSYNEQFF
>TRBV6-5|12|-|-|TRBJ1-1
TGTGCCAGCAGTACCCGCACACGTGAAGCTTTCTTT
CASSTRTREAFF
>TRBV7-2|15|TRBD2|-|TRBJ2-1
TGTGCCAGCAGCTTAACTAGCGGGTCAAACAATGAGCAGTTCTTC
CASSLTSGSNNEQFF
>TRBV7-2|17|TRBD2|-|TRBJ2-7
TGTGCCAGCAGCCCAAGACTAGCGGGCCCGAGCTCCTACGAGCAGTACTTC
CASSPRLAGPSSYEQYF
>TRBV20-1|15|-|-|TRBJ1-5
TGCAGTGCCCTAAAAGGGGCCTATAGCAATCAGCCCCAGCATTTT
CSALKGAYSNQPQHF
>TRBV9|16|TRBD2|once|TRBJ2-1
TGTGCCAGCAGCCCCCTTAGCGGGAGTGGTTTCGCTGAGCAGTTCTTC
CASSPLSGSGFAEQFF
>TRBV20-1|14|TRBD2|-|TRBJ2-1
TGCAGTGCTAGTCCCCCGGGAGGCTACAATGAGCAGTTCTTC
CSASPPGGYNEQFF
>TRBV18|14|-|-|TRBJ1-2
TGTGCCAGCTCACCACCGTGGGGGGGGAGAGGCTACACCTTC
CASSPPWGGRGYTF
>TRBV5-1|13|-|-|TRBJ2-3
TGCGCCAGCAGCTCCCCCGCTTTGGATACGCAGTATTTT
CASSSPALDTQYF
>TRBV3-1|16|-|-|TRBJ1-2
TGTGCCAGCAGCCACCCGTGGGACGGAGTCAACTATGGCTACACCTTC
CASSHPWDGVNYGYTF
>TRBV20-1|15|TRBD2|-|TRBJ2-1
TGCAGTGCTAGGCCACTAGCGGGAGCGAGGGATGAGCAGTTCTTC
CSARPLAGARDEQFF
>TRBV10-3|14|TRBD2|-|TRBJ2-1
TGTGCCATCAGTGACGGACTAGCGGGGGATGAGCAGTTCTTC
CAISDGLAGDEQFF
>TRBV6-5|14|TRBD1|-|TRBJ1-2
TGTGCCAGCAGTTACTCGACAGGGTACTATGGCTACACCTTC
CASSYSTGYYGYTF
>TRBV5-1|13|-|-|TRBJ2-1
TGCGCCAGCAGCTTCGACGGAGACTACGAGCAGTTCTTC
CASSFDGDYEQFF
>TRBV6-4|15|-|few|TRBJ2-7
TGTGCCAGCAGCGCCCAGTACGGCGGGTCCTACGAGCAGTACTTC
CASSAQYGGSYEQYF
>TRBV20-1|13|-|-|TRBJ2-5
TGCAGTGCTAGAACGGAGGGCTTAGAGACCCAGTACTTC
CSARTEGLETQYF
>TRBV5-1|15|-|few|TRBJ1-6
TGCGCCAGCAGCTTGGATCCGAGCACTAATTCACCCCTCCACTTT
CASSLDPSTNSPLHF
>TRBV28|17|-|few|TRBJ1-6
TGTGCCAGCATTGGTGAACTCCAGGGGCAGTTTAATTCACCCCTCCACTTT
CASIGELQGQFNSPLHF
>TRBV24-1|14|-|-|TRBJ2-1
TGTGCCACCAGTGGGGCAGGGGGGAGCAATGAGCAGTTCTTC
CATSGAGGSNEQFF
>TRBV20-1|15|TRBD2|-|TRBJ2-7
TGCAGTGCTCCGGGGGGGCGGACAGACAAATACGAGCAGTACTTC
CSAPGGRTDKYEQYF
>TRBV9|13|TRBD2|few|TRBJ2-7
TGTGCCAGCAGTGGTGGGACTAGCTACGAGCAGTACTTC
CASSGGTSYEQYF
>TRBV7-9|12|-|-|TRBJ2-5
TGTGCCAGCAGTAATGGGGGGGAGACCCAGTACTTC
CASSNGGETQYF